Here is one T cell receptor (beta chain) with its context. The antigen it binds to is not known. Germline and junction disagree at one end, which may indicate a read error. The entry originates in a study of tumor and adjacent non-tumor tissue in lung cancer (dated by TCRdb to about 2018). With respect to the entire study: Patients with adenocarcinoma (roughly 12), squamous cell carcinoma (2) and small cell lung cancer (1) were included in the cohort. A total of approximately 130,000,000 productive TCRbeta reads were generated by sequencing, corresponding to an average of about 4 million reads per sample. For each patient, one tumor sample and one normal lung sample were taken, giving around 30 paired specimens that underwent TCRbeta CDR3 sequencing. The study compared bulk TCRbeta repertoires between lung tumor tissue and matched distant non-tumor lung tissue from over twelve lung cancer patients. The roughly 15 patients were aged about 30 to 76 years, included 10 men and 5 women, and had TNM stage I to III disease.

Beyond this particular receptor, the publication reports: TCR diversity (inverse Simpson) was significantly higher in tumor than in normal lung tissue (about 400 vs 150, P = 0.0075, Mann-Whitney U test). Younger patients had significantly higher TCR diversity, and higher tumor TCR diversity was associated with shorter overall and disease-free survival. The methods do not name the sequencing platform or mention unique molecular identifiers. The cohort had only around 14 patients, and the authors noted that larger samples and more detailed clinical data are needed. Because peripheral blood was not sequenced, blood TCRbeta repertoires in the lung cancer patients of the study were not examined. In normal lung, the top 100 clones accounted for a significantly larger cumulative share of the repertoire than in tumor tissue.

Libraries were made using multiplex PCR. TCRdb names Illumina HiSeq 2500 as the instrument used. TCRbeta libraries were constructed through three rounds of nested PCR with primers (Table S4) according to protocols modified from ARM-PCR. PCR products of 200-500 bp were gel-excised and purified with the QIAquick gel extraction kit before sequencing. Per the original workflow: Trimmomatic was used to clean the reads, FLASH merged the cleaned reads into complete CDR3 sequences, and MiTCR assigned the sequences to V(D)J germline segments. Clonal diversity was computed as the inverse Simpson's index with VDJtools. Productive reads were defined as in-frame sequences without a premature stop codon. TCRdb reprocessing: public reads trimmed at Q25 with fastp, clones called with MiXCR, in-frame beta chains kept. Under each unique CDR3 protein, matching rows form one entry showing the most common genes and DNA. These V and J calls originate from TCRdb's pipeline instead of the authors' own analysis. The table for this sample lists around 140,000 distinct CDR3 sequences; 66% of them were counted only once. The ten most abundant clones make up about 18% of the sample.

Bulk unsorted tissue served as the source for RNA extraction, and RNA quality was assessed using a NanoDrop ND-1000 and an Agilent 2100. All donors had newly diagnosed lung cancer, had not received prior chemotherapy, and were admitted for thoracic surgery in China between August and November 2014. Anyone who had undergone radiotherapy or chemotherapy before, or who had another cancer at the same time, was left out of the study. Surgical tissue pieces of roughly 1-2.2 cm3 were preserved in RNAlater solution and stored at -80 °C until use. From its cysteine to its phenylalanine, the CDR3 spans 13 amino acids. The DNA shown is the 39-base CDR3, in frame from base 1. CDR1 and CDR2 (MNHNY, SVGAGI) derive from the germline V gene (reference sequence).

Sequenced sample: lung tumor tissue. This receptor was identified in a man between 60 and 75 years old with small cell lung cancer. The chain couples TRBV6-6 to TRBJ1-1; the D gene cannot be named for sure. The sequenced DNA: TGCGCCAACAGCCCGGGGTACGGCTTCGAAGCTTTCTTT. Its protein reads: CANSPGYGFEAFF.